This T cell receptor beta chain was identified in a study of CD8 T cells in ankylosing spondylitis. Findings and caveats of the study: What seemed typical of ankylosing spondylitis blood was a TCR beta motif built from several highly homologous variants. According to the report, clones linked to the disease were significantly enriched in matched synovial fluid samples taken from ankylosing spondylitis patients. There were earlier reports of some motif variants in reactive arthritis synovial fluid and blood.

This clonotype was seen at least ten times. The antigen is undetermined. With molecular barcodes, quantitative 5'-RACE was used to make the TCR beta libraries. TCRdb itself ran the 5' RACE reads through MiXCR, one entry per CDR3 protein. The repertoire holds roughly 440,000 distinct CDR3 sequences, about a sixth seen once, with over 1% in the top ten. Trimming took 7 bases from V and 6 from J; bases not matched to a gene: 8. Germline V gives CDR1 SQVTM, CDR2 ANQGSEA. The CDR3 covers 13 residues. V is TRBV29-1 and J is TRBJ1-5, with 8 bases lining up with TRBD1. The specimen sequenced was blood, either unsorted or a sorted T cell fraction (not recorded which). This sequence originates from a male donor with ankylosing spondylitis. In nucleotides, the CDR3 is TGCAGCGCAGGACAGGGTTGGAGTCAGCCCCAGCATTTT. Its protein is CSAGQGWSQPQHF.